This T cell receptor (beta chain) was documented in a study of shared clonotypes between healthy human individuals. Study results and caveats: Researchers sampled only blood; tissue repertoires likely differ.

The table lists this clone with a few counts. Its antigen is unknown. Clones were read by immunoSEQ multiplex PCR, and TCRdb kept only the in-frame ones, dropping some. The top ten hold roughly 1.4% of the sample, which has 850,000 to 1,200,000 clones, roughly 80% seen once. Germline V gene lookup returns CDR1 SGHDT and CDR2 YYEEEE. The V and J ends lost 1 base and 4 bases, in that order; junction bases with no gene match: 9. The length of the CDR3 is 17 residues. The source is a man between 18 and 35 years old in good health. The chain carries TRBV5-6 and TRBJ1-4; 8 bases agree with TRBD1. The specimen was memory CD4+ T cells sorted from blood. The subset was: CD45RA-negative fraction. In nucleotides, the CDR3 is TGTGCCAGCAGCTTGCTGGCAGGGGGCGGGGGTAATGAAAAACTGTTTTTT. Protein: CASSLLAGGGGNEKLFF. Supplemented by reference TRBV5-6 and TRBJ1-4, the full variable domain reads DAGVTQSPTHLIKTRGQQVTLRCSPKSGHDTVSWYQQALGQGPQFIFQYYEEEERQRGNFPDRFSGHQFPNYSSELNVNALLLGDSALYLCASSLLAGGGGNEKLFFGSGTQLSVL.